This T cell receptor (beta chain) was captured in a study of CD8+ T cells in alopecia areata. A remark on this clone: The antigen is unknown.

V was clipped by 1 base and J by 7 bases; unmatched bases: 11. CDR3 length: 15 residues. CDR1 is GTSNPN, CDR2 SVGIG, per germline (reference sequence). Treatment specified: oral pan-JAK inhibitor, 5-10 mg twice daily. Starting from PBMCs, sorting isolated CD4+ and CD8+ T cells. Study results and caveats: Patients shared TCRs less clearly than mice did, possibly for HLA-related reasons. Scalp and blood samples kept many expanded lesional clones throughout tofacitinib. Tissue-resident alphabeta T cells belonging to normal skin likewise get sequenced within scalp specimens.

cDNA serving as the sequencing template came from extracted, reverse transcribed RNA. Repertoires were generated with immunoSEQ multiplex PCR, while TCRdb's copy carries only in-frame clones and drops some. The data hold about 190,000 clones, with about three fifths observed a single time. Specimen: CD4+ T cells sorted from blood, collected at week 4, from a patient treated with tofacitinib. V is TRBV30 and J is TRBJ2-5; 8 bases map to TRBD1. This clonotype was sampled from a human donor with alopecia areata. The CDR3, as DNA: TGTGCCTGGAGTGCTATCCGACAGGGGAGAGGGACCCAGTACTTC. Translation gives CAWSAIRQGRGTQYF. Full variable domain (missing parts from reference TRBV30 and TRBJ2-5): SQTIHQWPATLVQPVGSPLSLECTVEGTSNPNLYWYRQAAGRGLQLLFYSVGIGQISSEVPQNLSASRPQDRQFILSSKKLLLSDSGFYLCAWSAIRQGRGTQYFGPGTRLLVL.